This T cell receptor beta chain is from a study of OX40 agonist ivuxolimab in advanced cancers. Study information: Treatment of patients was with ivuxolimab, an agonistic anti-OX40 (CD134) antibody. Patients received intravenous ivuxolimab every 2 weeks at 0.01 to 10 mg/kg.

Details on this clone: The same CDR3 arises from other DNA sequences in this sample as well.

The V gene's germline CDR1 is SGHTA and CDR2 FQGNSA. Trimming took 3 bases from V and 4 from J, leaving 7 bases between them. The CDR3 runs to 13 residues. Clones were read by immunoSEQ multiplex PCR, and TCRdb kept only the in-frame ones, dropping some. Here the sample spans tens of thousands of clones, more than 80% being singletons. This specimen consisted of CD4+ or CD8+ T cells sorted from blood, obtained in a trial of the OX40 agonist ivuxolimab. The chain has TRBV7-2 and TRBJ1-5; D is uncertain. This sequence was found in an adult with an advanced solid tumor such as melanoma, head and neck, liver or kidney cancer. As DNA, the CDR3 is TGTGCCAGCAGCTTTGGCGGAAATCAGCCCCAGCATTTT. This translates into CASSFGGNQPQHF.